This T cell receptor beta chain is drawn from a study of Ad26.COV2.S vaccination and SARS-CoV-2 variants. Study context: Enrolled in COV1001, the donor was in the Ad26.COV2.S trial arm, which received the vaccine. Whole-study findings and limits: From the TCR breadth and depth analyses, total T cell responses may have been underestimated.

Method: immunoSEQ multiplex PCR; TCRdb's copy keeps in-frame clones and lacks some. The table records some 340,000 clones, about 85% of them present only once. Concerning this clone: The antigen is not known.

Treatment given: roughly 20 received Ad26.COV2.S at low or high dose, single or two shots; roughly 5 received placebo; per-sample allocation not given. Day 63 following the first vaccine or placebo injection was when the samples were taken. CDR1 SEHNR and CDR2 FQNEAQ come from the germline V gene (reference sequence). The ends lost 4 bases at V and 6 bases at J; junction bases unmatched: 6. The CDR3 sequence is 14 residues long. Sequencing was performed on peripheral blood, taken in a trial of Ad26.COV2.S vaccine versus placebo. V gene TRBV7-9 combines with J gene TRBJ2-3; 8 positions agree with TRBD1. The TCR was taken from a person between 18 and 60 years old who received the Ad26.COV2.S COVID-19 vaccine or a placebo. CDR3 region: CASSSTGALDTQYF. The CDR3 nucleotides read TGTGCCAGCAGCTCGACAGGGGCCCTGGATACGCAGTATTTT.